The subject of this entry is one T cell receptor (beta chain). Source study methods: Researchers report that nucleated cell counts were estimated from reference gene primer amplification. Repertoires were generated with immunoSEQ multiplex PCR, while TCRdb's copy carries only in-frame clones and drops some. V and J calls and clone size are copied from that table; D and trimming were computed from the DNA. The profile shows 200,000 or so clones, 80% of them singletons. This record belongs to a study of blood T cell repertoires in COVID-19. The sample consisted of peripheral blood. The source is a woman in her 70s with acute or convalescent COVID-19.

The CDR3 bases are TGCGCCAGCAGCTTGGAACTGGGGGGTAGCACTGAAGCTTTCTTT. Translation gives CASSLELGGSTEAFF. This chain uses TRBV5-1 with TRBJ1-1; possible D gene TRBD1, 5 bases. The CDR3 consists of 15 residues. The V gene's germline CDR1 is SGHRS and CDR2 YFSETQ. V was trimmed by 0 bases and J by 4 bases, leaving 13 bases between them.